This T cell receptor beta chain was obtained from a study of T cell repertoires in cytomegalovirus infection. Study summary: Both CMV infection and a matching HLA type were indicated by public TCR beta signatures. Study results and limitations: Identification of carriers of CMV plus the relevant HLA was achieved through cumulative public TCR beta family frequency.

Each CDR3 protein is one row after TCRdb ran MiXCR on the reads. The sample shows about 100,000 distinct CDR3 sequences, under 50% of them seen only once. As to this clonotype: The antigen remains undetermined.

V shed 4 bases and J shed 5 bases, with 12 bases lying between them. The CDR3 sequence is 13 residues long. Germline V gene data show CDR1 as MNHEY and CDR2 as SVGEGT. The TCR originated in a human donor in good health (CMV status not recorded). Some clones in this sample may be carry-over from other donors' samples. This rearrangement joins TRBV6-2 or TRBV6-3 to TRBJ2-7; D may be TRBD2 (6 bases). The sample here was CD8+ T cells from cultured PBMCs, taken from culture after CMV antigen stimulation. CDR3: CASSFPGGNEQYF. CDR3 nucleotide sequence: TGTGCCAGCAGTTTCCCTGGGGGGAACGAGCAGTACTTC.